The 19 T cell receptor beta chains below were found in one sample sequenced in a study of CD8 T cells in ankylosing spondylitis. MiXCR, run by TCRdb on the 5' RACE reads, gives a single entry per CDR3 protein. This repertoire shows approximately 140,000 distinct CDR3 sequences, approximately 44% found once; its top ten account for 13% to 15%. The sequenced sample was synovial fluid, either unsorted or a sorted T cell fraction (not recorded which). These receptors were obtained from a male donor with ankylosing spondylitis.

The DNA for the CDR3 is TGCGCCAGCAGCAGACGGTGGTTTTTGGGCAATCACTGGGGGGCCAACGTCCTGACTTTC. Encoded protein: CASSRRWFLGNHWGANVLTF. This chain links TRBV5-1 with TRBJ2-6; no reliable D call. The germline V and J ends were trimmed by 4 bases and 4 bases, with 27 bases remaining between them. This CDR3 has 20 amino acids. Germline CDR1 SGHRS, CDR2 YFSETQ.

This chain joins TRBV12-3 or TRBV12-4 and TRBJ2-7, with D possibly TRBD1 on 5 matching bases. Trimming removed 3 bases at V and 3 bases at J, with 9 bases between. CDR3 length: 13 residues. The CDR3 spells CASSFLGVYEQYF. The CDR3, as DNA: TGTGCCAGCAGTTTCTTAGGGGTCTACGAGCAGTACTTC.

The rearrangement joins TRBV28 to TRBJ2-7; 7 bases map to TRBD1. Trimming took 3 bases from V and 3 from J; bases not matched to a gene: 11. The CDR3 spans 16 residues. Germline CDR1 is MDHEN and CDR2 is SYDVKM. This CDR3 is CASSLPTGTPGYEQYF. CDR3 nucleotides: TGTGCCAGCAGTTTGCCGACAGGGACACCAGGCTACGAGCAGTACTTC.

V and J are TRBV12-3 or TRBV12-4 and TRBJ1-2; D might be TRBD1 (6 bases). The CDR3 is 11 residues long. Trimming stripped 9 bases from V and 8 bases from J, with 13 bases between. The CDR3 spells CARPLRGGYTF. CDR3 bases: TGTGCCAGGCCCCTGAGGGGGGGCTACACCTTC.

This clonotype turned up a few times. This chain links TRBV7-3 with TRBJ2-7; D call uncertain. The CDR3 covers 12 residues. CDR1 and CDR2 from the germline V gene are SGHTA and FQGTGA. Trimming pared 1 base from V and 6 bases from J, leaving 7 bases between. This chain's CDR3 is CASSLSTGEQYF. For the CDR3, the DNA is TGTGCCAGCAGCTTAAGTACCGGCGAGCAGTACTTC.

V is TRBV20-1 and J is TRBJ2-3; no clear D. The germline V gene encodes CDR1 DFQATT and CDR2 SNEGSKA (reference sequence). The V gene lost 4 bases and the J gene lost 2 bases, with 16 bases spanning the gap. The CDR3 is 15 amino acids. The CDR3 region is CSANEIALNTDTQYF. The CDR3 bases are TGCAGTGCTAATGAGATCGCTTTGAACACAGATACGCAGTATTTT.

In this sample, this clonotype turned up a few times. In nucleotides, the CDR3 is TGTGCCAGCAGCTTATTGTCGACGGGAGCAACTAATGAAAAACTGTTTTTT. As protein: CASSLLSTGATNEKLFF. The chain has TRBV11-3 and TRBJ1-4, with no clear D. This CDR3 has 17 residues. The germline V and J ends were trimmed by 2 bases and 0 bases, with 13 bases remaining between them. CDR1 is SGHNT, CDR2 YENEEA, per germline.

The chain couples TRBV4-3 to TRBJ2-1, with a weak D call TRBD1 (6 bases). V was pared by 1 base and J by 4 bases, with 14 bases between. CDR1 and CDR2 from the germline V gene are LGHNA and YSLEER. The CDR3 sequence is 16 residues long. This chain's CDR3 is CASSQVSTDRYNEQFF. The CDR3 nucleotides are TGCGCCAGCAGCCAAGTATCGACTGACAGGTACAATGAGCAGTTCTTC.

This chain joins TRBV5-1 and TRBJ1-2; 9 nucleotides line up with TRBD1. Germline V gives CDR1 SGHRS, CDR2 YFSETQ. The CDR3 loop spans 16 amino acids. J was trimmed by 4 bases and V by 5 bases; bases with no gene match: 12. Here the CDR3 DNA reads TGCGCCAGCAGTGAGAGACCGGGACAGGGTCTCTATGGCTACACCTTC. Protein product: CASSERPGQGLYGYTF.

This chain joins TRBV20-1 and TRBJ2-7, with D tentatively TRBD1 (5 bases). The CDR3 is made up of 16 amino acids. Germline CDR1 reads DFQATT; CDR2 reads SNEGSKA (reference sequence). V dropped 1 base and J dropped 12 bases, with 28 bases sitting between them. The CDR3, as DNA: TGCAGTGCTAGAGCCTCCTGTGAGGTCAAGAGGCAGGGAATGTACTTC. This translates into CSARASCEVKRQGMYF.

This clonotype was observed a few times. V and J are TRBV28 and TRBJ2-5; 11 bases fit TRBD2. The junction had 11 bases not matched to a gene; V was cut back by 6 bases and J by 5 bases. The CDR3 sequence is 16 residues long. Germline V gene data show CDR1 as MDHEN and CDR2 as SYDVKM. The CDR3: CASSPHSGRAWETQYF. DNA for the CDR3: TGTGCCAGCAGCCCTCATAGCGGGAGGGCCTGGGAGACCCAGTACTTC.

The chain is built from TRBV18 and TRBJ2-3; D is undetermined. The CDR3 consists of 16 residues. Germline lookup yields CDR1 KGHSH and CDR2 LQKENI. V was clipped by 3 bases and J by 1 base, with 14 bases between them. CDR3 sequence reads: CASSPDHGMGTDTQYF. DNA for the CDR3: TGTGCCAGCTCACCGGACCATGGGATGGGCACAGATACGCAGTATTTT. Full variable domain (remainder filled in from reference TRBV18 and TRBJ2-3): NAGVMQNPRHLVRRRGQEARLRCSPMKGHSHVYWYRQLPEEGLKFMVYLQKENIIDESGMPKERFSAEFPKEGPSILRIQQVVRGDSAAYFCASSPDHGMGTDTQYFGPGTRLTVL.

This clonotype came up a few times. This sequence joins TRBV4-1 and TRBJ2-7, with a tentative D call TRBD1 (5 bases). V gave up 2 bases and J gave up 2 bases, with 10 bases separating them. The CDR3 is made up of 14 amino acids. The germline V gene encodes CDR1 MGHRA and CDR2 YSYEKL. CDR3 protein: CASSQRQIPYEQYF. The CDR3 bases are TGCGCCAGCAGCCAAAGACAGATTCCCTACGAGCAGTACTTC.

This clonotype was seen many times. This chain uses TRBV7-2 with TRBJ1-2, with 8 bases identical to TRBD1. The CDR3 extends over 15 amino acids. The V gene's germline CDR1 is SGHTA and CDR2 FQGNSA. Unmatched junction bases numbered 10, after V lost 4 bases and J lost 6 bases. The CDR3 bases are TGTGCCAGCAGCTCACTAATCTCAGGGGGCCATGGCTACACCTTC. It specifies CASSSLISGGHGYTF.

The chain links TRBV7-9 to TRBJ2-3, with D perhaps being TRBD1 or TRBD2 (5 bases each). The CDR3 length is 15 residues. The V end was cut by 0 bases, the J end by 5 bases, with 12 bases between. Looked up from germline, CDR1 is SEHNR and CDR2 is FQNEAQ (reference sequence). Here the CDR3 reads CASSLARARGDTQYF. CDR3 nucleotides: TGTGCCAGCAGCTTAGCGCGGGCTAGGGGAGATACGCAGTATTTT.

The gene calls are TRBV6-2 or TRBV6-3 and TRBJ2-1, with 9 bases matching TRBD2. From germline, CDR1 is MNHEY and CDR2 SVGEGT. CDR3 length: 14 residues. V gave up 7 bases and J gave up 8 bases; unmatched junction bases: 9. This chain's CDR3 is CASTAGLAWDEQFF. In nucleotides, the CDR3 is TGTGCCAGCACTGCGGGACTAGCCTGGGATGAGCAGTTCTTC.

This clonotype was counted between two and nine times. The V call is TRBV12-3 or TRBV12-4, the J call TRBJ1-4; D is perhaps TRBD1 (5 bases). The CDR3 sequence is 15 residues long. V dropped 3 bases and J dropped 3 bases, with 11 bases sitting between them. The CDR3 region is CASSFTGASNEKLFF. The CDR3 DNA reads as TGTGCCAGCAGTTTCACCGGGGCCTCTAATGAAAAACTGTTTTTT.

This clonotype was seen a few times. This chain connects TRBV28 to TRBJ1-1; D is unresolved. V shed 2 bases and J shed 9 bases, with 22 bases lying between them. Germline lookup yields CDR1 MDHEN and CDR2 SYDVKM. The CDR3 loop spans 16 amino acids. The CDR3 bases are TGTGCCAGCAGTTTACTGGGTTTTGACTCATTGACGCAAGCTTTCTTT. Amino acids: CASSLLGFDSLTQAFF.

This clonotype appeared a few times. The rearrangement uses TRBV27 and TRBJ2-7; D may correspond to TRBD1 or TRBD2 (5 bases each). There are 15 residues in the CDR3. The germline V and J ends were trimmed by 4 bases and 6 bases, with 19 bases remaining between them. Germline CDR1 is MNHEY and CDR2 is SMNVEV (reference sequence). The chain's CDR3 is CASSSIRDASREQYF. The CDR3, as DNA: TGTGCCAGCAGTTCAATCCGGGACGCTAGTCGCGAGCAGTACTTC.